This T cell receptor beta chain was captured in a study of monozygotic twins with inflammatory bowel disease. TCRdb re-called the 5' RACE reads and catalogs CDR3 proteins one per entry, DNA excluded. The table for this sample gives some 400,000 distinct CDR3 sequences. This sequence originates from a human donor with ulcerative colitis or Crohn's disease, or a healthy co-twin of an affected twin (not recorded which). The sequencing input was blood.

CDR3 residues: CASSLVAGVSGELFF. This chain links TRBV5-1 with TRBJ2-2; TCRdb proposes TRBD2, but this gene call is untestable without DNA. Germline V CDR1 and CDR2: SGHRS, YFSETQ. CDR3 size: 15 residues.